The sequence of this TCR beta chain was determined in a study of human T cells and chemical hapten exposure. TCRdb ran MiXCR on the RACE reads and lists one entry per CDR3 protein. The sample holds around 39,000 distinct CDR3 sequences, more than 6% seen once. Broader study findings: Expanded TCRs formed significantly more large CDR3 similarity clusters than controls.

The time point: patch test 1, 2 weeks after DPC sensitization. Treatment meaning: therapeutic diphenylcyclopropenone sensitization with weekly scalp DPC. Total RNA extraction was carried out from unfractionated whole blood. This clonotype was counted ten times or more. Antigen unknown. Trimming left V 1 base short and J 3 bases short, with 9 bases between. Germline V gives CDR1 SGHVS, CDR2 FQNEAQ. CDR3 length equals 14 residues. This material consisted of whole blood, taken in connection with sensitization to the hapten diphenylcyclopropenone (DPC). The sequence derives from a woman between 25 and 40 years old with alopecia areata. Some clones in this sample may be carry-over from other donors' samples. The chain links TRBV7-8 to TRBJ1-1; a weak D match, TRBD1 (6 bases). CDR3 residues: CASSLGGGDTEAFF. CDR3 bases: TGTGCCAGCAGCTTAGGAGGGGGGGACACTGAAGCTTTCTTT.